These T cell receptor beta chains were read from a single sample in a study of T cells after yellow fever vaccination. In TCRdb, the 5' RACE reads were re-called with MiXCR into one record per CDR3 protein. This table has some 160,000 distinct CDR3 sequences, approximately 9.7% appearing once. Sequencing was performed on CD8+ T cells sorted from PBMCs, taken 45 days after the yellow fever booster vaccination. These receptors were obtained from a man aged 18 to 29 who received the YFV17D yellow fever vaccine. Each CDR3 is given with its conserved first and last residue. A D gene is named only where the DNA matches it firmly. Rows give clone size only sometimes, using once, few, many, or a class for an expanded clone.

>TRBJ2-1|TRBD2|few|17|TRBV20-1
CSARAPQTSELYNEQFF
TGCAGTGCTAGGGCCCCGCAAACTAGCGAACTTTACAATGAGCAGTTCTTC
>TRBJ2-1|TRBD1|few|14|TRBV5-4
CASSWTGVYNEQFF
TGTGCCAGCAGCTGGACAGGGGTCTACAATGAGCAGTTCTTC
>TRBJ1-5|-|few|12|TRBV12-3/TRBV12-4
CASIDGDQPQHF
TGTGCCAGCATTGACGGGGATCAGCCCCAGCATTTT
>TRBJ1-4|-|-|17|TRBV4-2
CASSQVQGIPTNEKLFF
TGTGCCAGCAGCCAAGTACAGGGAATTCCAACTAATGAAAAACTGTTTTTT
>TRBJ1-5|-|many|13|TRBV6-4
CASSAGSNQPQHF
TGTGCCAGCAGTGCCGGGAGCAATCAGCCCCAGCATTTT
>TRBJ2-3|-|-|15|TRBV5-1
CASSLAGSRTDTQYF
TGCGCCAGCAGCTTAGCGGGCAGTCGCACAGATACGCAGTATTTT
>TRBJ1-1|-|-|14|TRBV4-1
CASSQGQPGTEAFF
TGCGCCAGCAGCCAAGGGCAACCTGGGACTGAAGCTTTCTTT
>TRBJ2-4|-|-|12|TRBV30
CAWSRTGNIQYF
TGTGCCTGGAGTCGGACTGGAAACATTCAGTACTTC
>TRBJ1-1|-|few|14|TRBV6-2/TRBV6-3
CASSYSGDNPEAFF
TGTGCCAGCAGTTACTCGGGGGACAACCCTGAAGCTTTCTTT
>TRBJ1-6|-|-|14|TRBV18
CASSPWGPPGPLHF
TGTGCCAGCTCACCATGGGGACCCCCAGGACCCCTCCACTTT
>TRBJ1-6|-|few|15|TRBV7-9
CASSPEAGVGSPLHF
TGTGCCAGCAGCCCGGAAGCAGGGGTAGGCTCACCCCTCCACTTT
>TRBJ1-3|-|few|14|TRBV7-9
CASTRSAPGNTIYF
TGTGCCAGCACTCGGTCGGCTCCGGGGAACACCATATATTTT
>TRBJ2-5|-|-|12|TRBV6-5
CASSPGAETQYF
TGTGCCAGCAGTCCGGGGGCAGAGACCCAGTACTTC
>TRBJ2-1|TRBD2|few|17|TRBV4-3
CASSQGEPGGAYNEQFF
TGCGCCAGCAGCCAAGGGGAACCCGGGGGGGCGTATAATGAGCAGTTCTTC
>TRBJ1-3|-|-|17|TRBV20-1
CSARDAQGTLSGNTIYF
TGCAGTGCTAGAGATGCGCAGGGGACGCTCTCTGGAAACACCATATATTTT
>TRBJ1-4|-|few|13|TRBV4-1
CASSPPGNEKLFF
TGCGCCAGCAGCCCCCCGGGTAATGAAAAACTGTTTTTT
>TRBJ1-1|-|few|11|TRBV27
CATGAPTEAFF
TGTGCCACCGGGGCGCCCACTGAAGCTTTCTTT
>TRBJ2-1|TRBD2|-|13|TRBV29-1
CSVAGPQYNEQFF
TGCAGCGTAGCGGGACCACAGTACAATGAGCAGTTCTTC
>TRBJ2-1|-|-|16|TRBV20-1
CSAAGGWDFSYNEQFF
TGCAGTGCTGCCGGGGGTTGGGACTTCTCCTACAATGAGCAGTTCTTC
>TRBJ2-2|-|few|15|TRBV15
CATSSIESHTGELFF
TGTGCCACCAGCAGTATAGAGTCCCACACCGGGGAGCTGTTTTTT
>TRBJ2-3|TRBD1|few|14|TRBV4-1
CASSHRDSEDTQYF
TGCGCCAGCAGCCACCGGGACAGCGAAGATACGCAGTATTTT
>TRBJ1-6|-|-|14|TRBV28
CASSFAGLNSPLHF
TGTGCCAGCAGTTTTGCAGGTCTGAATTCACCCCTCCACTTT
>TRBJ2-2|-|few|16|TRBV6-5
CASSYVARPNTGELFF
TGTGCCAGCAGTTACGTTGCTAGGCCGAACACCGGGGAGCTGTTTTTT
>TRBJ1-5|TRBD1|-|17|TRBV5-5
CASSSHPGQGFNQPQHF
TGTGCCAGCAGTAGCCACCCGGGACAGGGATTCAATCAGCCCCAGCATTTT